This TCR beta chain emerged from a study of T-cell reconstitution after alpha-beta-depleted transplantation in children. Looked up from germline, CDR1 is SGHTA and CDR2 is FQGNSA. Trimming at V came to 5 bases and at J to 5 bases, leaving 9 bases not matched to a gene. CDR3 size: 16 residues. This clonotype appeared a single time. TCRbeta library preparation incorporated unique molecular identifiers. Via MiXCR, TCRdb re-called the PCR reads, giving one row per CDR3 protein. The sample lists about 690,000 distinct CDR3 sequences; roughly 17% were seen once. V gene TRBV7-2 combines with J gene TRBJ2-5, with 12 nucleotides matching TRBD2. The sample in question was PBMCs from the stem cell graft donor, obtained from the stem cell graft. The sequence came from a human donor who donated a stem cell graft to a child with acute myeloid leukemia. The CDR3 nucleotides read TGTGCCAGCAGCCCCCAACTAGCGGGGGGTAGGGAGACCCAGTACTTC. As protein: CASSPQLAGGRETQYF. Variable domain in full (rest from reference TRBV7-2 and TRBJ2-5): GAGVSQSPSNKVTEKGKDVELRCDPISGHTALYWYRQSLGQGLEFLIYFQGNSAPDKSGLPSDRFSAERTGGSVSTLTIQRTQQEDSAVYLCASSPQLAGGRETQYFGPGTRLLVL.